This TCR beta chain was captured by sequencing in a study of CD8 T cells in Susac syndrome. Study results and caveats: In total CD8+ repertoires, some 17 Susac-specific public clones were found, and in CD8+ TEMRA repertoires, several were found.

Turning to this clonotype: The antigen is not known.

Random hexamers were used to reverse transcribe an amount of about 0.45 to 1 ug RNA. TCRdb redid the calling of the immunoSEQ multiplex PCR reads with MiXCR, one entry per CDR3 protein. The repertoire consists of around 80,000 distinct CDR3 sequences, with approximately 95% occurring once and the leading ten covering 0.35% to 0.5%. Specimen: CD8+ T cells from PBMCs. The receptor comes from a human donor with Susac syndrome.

CDR3 sequence (DNA): TGTGCCAGCAGCCCGCCGGACCAAGAGACCCAGTACTTC. Encoded protein: CASSPPDQETQYF. The chain couples TRBV12-3 or TRBV12-4 to TRBJ2-5, with no clear D. This CDR3 region has 13 residues. V shed 6 bases and J shed 0 bases, with 8 bases lying between them.